This T cell receptor (beta chain) was sequenced during a study of cytomegalovirus exposure and HLA in healthy donors. Study outcomes and limitations: It was likely that a cluster of highly shared sequence variants was a sequencing artifact.

V lost 6 bases and J lost 9, with 18 bases in between. Germline CDR1 and CDR2: LNHDA and SQIVND (reference sequence). CDR3 length equals 14 residues. 60 Vbeta and 13 Jbeta primers were used in PCR. TCRdb's copy holds only in-frame clones and misses some; the assay was immunoSEQ multiplex PCR. The table records 160,000 or so clones, 70% to 85% of them present only once. With respect to this clone: Its antigen is still unknown.

The chain carries TRBV19 and TRBJ1-5; possibly TRBD1 for D (6 bases). This clonotype originated in a male donor in good health and CMV-seronegative. Sequenced input: PBMCs. DNA of the CDR3: TGTGCCAGTAGCCTCGCGGGGGGCTCCGTGCCCCAGCATTTT. Translating gives CASSLAGGSVPQHF.